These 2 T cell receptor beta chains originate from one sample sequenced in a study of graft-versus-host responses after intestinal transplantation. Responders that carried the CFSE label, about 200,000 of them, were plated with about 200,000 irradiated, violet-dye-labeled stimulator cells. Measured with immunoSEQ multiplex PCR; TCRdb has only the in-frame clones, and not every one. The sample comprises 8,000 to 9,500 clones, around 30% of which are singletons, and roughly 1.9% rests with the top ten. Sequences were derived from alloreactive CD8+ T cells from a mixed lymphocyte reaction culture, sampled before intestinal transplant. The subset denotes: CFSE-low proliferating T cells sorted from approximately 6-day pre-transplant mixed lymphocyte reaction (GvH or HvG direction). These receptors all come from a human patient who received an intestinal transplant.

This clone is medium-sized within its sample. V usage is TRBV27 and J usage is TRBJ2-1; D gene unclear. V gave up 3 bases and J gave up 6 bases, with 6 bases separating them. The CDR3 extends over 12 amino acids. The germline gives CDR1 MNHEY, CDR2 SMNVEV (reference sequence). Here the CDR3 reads CASSFGFNEQFF. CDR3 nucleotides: TGTGCCAGCAGTTTCGGTTTCAATGAGCAGTTCTTC.

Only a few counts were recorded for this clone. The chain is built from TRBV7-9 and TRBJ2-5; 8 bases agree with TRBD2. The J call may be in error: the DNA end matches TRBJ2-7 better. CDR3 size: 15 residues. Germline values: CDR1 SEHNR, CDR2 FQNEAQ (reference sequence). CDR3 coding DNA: TGTGCCAGCAGCTCTGAGCGGGAGCTCGTCTACGAGCAGTACTTC. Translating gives CASSSERELVYEQYF.